A single sample gave rise to the 26 T cell receptor beta chains below, sequenced in a study of T cell responses to AZD1222 COVID-19 vaccine. Assay used: immunoSEQ multiplex PCR; TCRdb lists only in-frame clones, some missing. The repertoire holds about 130,000 clones, around 85% seen once, with less than 9.5% in the top ten. The sample was peripheral blood, taken 28 days after the second dose of the MenACWY control vaccine. Source of these receptors: an adult who received the MenACWY meningococcal vaccine as a control.

This chain uses TRBV9 with TRBJ2-3; 8 bases agree with TRBD2. The CDR3 sequence is 14 residues long. With V trimmed by 2 bases and J by 2 bases, 1 base remained unmatched. Germline V lookup: CDR1 SGDLS, CDR2 YYNGEE. The CDR3 sequence: CASSVSGNTDTQYF. The CDR3 DNA reads as TGTGCCAGCAGCGTTAGCGGGAACACAGATACGCAGTATTTT.

The gene calls are TRBV19 and TRBJ2-7, with D unresolved. V gave up 1 base and J gave up 0 bases, with 16 bases separating them. The length of the CDR3 is 17 residues. From germline, CDR1 is LNHDA and CDR2 SQIVND (reference sequence). CDR3 nucleotide sequence: TGTGCCAGTAGTATAGGGTCCAGATCTTTGAGCTCCTACGAGCAGTACTTC. The encoded protein is CASSIGSRSLSSYEQYF. Combining the CDR3 with reference TRBV19 and TRBJ2-7 gives the whole variable domain DGGITQSPKYLFRKEGQNVTLSCEQNLNHDAMYWYRQDPGQGLRLIYYSQIVNDFQKGDIAEGYSVSREKKESFPLTVTSAQKNPTAFYLCASSIGSRSLSSYEQYFGPGTRLTVT.

In DNA, the CDR3 is TGCAGCGCCGGCGGGGAGAACACTGAAGCTTTCTTT. Translating gives CSAGGENTEAFF. This chain joins TRBV29-1 and TRBJ1-1; D ambiguous. Per the germline V gene, CDR1 is SQVTM and CDR2 is ANQGSEA. This CDR3 has 12 amino acids. The V gene lost 7 bases and the J gene lost 1 base, with 10 bases spanning the gap. Based on the CDR3 plus reference TRBV29-1 and TRBJ1-1, the full variable domain is SAVISQKPSRDICQRGTSLTIQCQVDSQVTMMFWYRQQPGQSLTLIATANQGSEATYESGFVIDKFPISRPNLTFSTLTVSNMSPEDSSIYLCSAGGENTEAFFGQGTRLTVV.

The chain recombines TRBV14 with TRBJ2-2; no definite D call. The CDR3 extends over 14 amino acids. V lost 0 bases to trimming and J lost 12 bases, with 14 bases between them. Germline CDR1 is SGHDN and CDR2 is FVKESK. As DNA, the CDR3 is TGTGCCAGCAGCCAAGATCTTCCACCCGATAAGCTGTTTTTT. Amino acids: CASSQDLPPDKLFF.

The chain couples TRBV7-2 to TRBJ2-1, with TRBD2 as a possible D gene (7 bases). The CDR3 runs 17 residues. V dropped 7 bases and J dropped 0 bases, with 19 bases sitting between them. Germline V gene data show CDR1 as SGHTA and CDR2 as FQGNSA. The CDR3 region has the DNA TGTGCCAGCATCTGGGGGGGGGCGCGGAGCTCCTACAATGAGCAGTTCTTC. Residues: CASIWGGARSSYNEQFF.

The V and J genes are TRBV28 and TRBJ1-6; 7 nucleotides align to TRBD1. This CDR3 has 16 residues. Germline CDR1 MDHEN, CDR2 SYDVKM. The J segment lost 0 bases and the V segment lost 6 bases, leaving 5 bases of the junction unmatched. The CDR3 region is CASRPRDSSYNSPLHF. The CDR3 DNA is TGTGCCAGCAGACCCCGGGACAGCTCCTATAATTCACCCCTCCACTTT. Looking up the rest from reference TRBV28 and TRBJ1-6 gives the full variable domain: DVKVTQSSRYLVKRTGEKVFLECVQDMDHENMFWYRQDPGLGLRLIYFSYDVKMKEKGDIPEGYSVSREKKERFSLILESASTNQTSMYLCASRPRDSSYNSPLHFGNGTRLTVT.

CDR3 coding DNA: TGTGCCAGCAGTTTATACCAGGTCACCTACAATGAGCAGTTCTTC. This codes for CASSLYQVTYNEQFF. The genes are TRBV27 and TRBJ2-1; the D is unclear. Trimming shortened V by 1 base and J by 2 bases, and 9 bases separated the two germline ends. Germline V gene sequence: CDR1 MNHEY, CDR2 SMNVEV (reference sequence). This CDR3 contains 15 residues.

This chain joins TRBV5-8 and TRBJ1-3; TRBD1 is a possible D gene (6 bases). CDR3 length: 15 amino acids. The germline CDR1 and CDR2 sequences are SGHTS and YDEGEE. The germline V and J ends were trimmed by 3 bases and 7 bases, with 17 bases remaining between them. The CDR3 bases are TGTGCCAGCAGCTCCGAAGGGGGGGCATGGAACACCATATATTTT. Translating gives CASSSEGGAWNTIYF.

The CDR3 DNA reads TGTGCCAGCAGCTTCGGGACAGGGGGCCATGGGGACACTGAAGCTTTCTTT. This translates into CASSFGTGGHGDTEAFF. The rearrangement uses TRBV11-3 and TRBJ1-1; TRBD1 agrees at 12 bases. Germline loops: CDR1 SGHNT, CDR2 YENEEA. This CDR3 spans 17 amino acids. Trimming at V came to 3 bases and at J to 3 bases, leaving 8 bases not matched to a gene.

The J gene is TRBJ1-1, the V gene TRBV2; no clear D gene. The CDR3 runs to 13 residues. The V end lost 5 bases, the J end lost 6 bases, and 13 bases lay between the germline ends. Germline V gene lookup returns CDR1 SNHLY and CDR2 FYNNEI. CDR3 DNA sequence: TGTGCCAGCAGTTCTCCCCCGGGTTCTGAAGCTTTCTTT. Its protein product is CASSSPPGSEAFF.

The table lists this clone with a count of one. J is TRBJ1-3 and V is TRBV30, with D tentatively TRBD1 (5 bases). Germline CDR1 and CDR2: GTSNPN and SVGIG (reference sequence). CDR3 length: 14 amino acids. V lost 3 bases, J lost 1 base, and 10 bases lay in between. CDR3 nucleotide sequence: TGTGCCTGGAGCCGAGGGGCTTCTGGAAACACCATATATTTT. This gives the protein CAWSRGASGNTIYF. The full variable domain, in which reference TRBV30 and TRBJ1-3 provide the parts outside the CDR3, is SQTIHQWPATLVQPVGSPLSLECTVEGTSNPNLYWYRQAAGRGLQLLFYSVGIGQISSEVPQNLSASRPQDRQFILSSKKLLLSDSGFYLCAWSRGASGNTIYFGEGSWLTVV.

The chain employs TRBV29-1 and TRBJ2-2; D call uncertain. V lost 8 bases and J 1 base, leaving 14 bases between the germline ends. Germline V gene sequence: CDR1 SQVTM, CDR2 ANQGSEA. The CDR3 has 14 residues. This CDR3 reads CSYVDTKNTGELFF. DNA for the CDR3: TGCAGCTACGTAGACACAAAGAACACCGGGGAGCTGTTTTTT.

V gene TRBV28 combines with J gene TRBJ2-7, with D hard to call. Germline CDR1 is MDHEN and CDR2 is SYDVKM. The V and J ends lost 10 bases and 0 bases respectively, with 16 bases between them. There are 14 residues in the CDR3. As DNA, the CDR3 is TGTGCCACCTTACCTTCTACAGCCTCCTACGAGCAGTACGTC. The encoded protein is CATLPSTASYEQYV.

The V and J genes are TRBV5-1 and TRBJ1-4, with a tentative D call TRBD1 (5 bases). From germline, CDR1 is SGHRS and CDR2 YFSETQ. V was cut by 0 bases and J by 3 bases, with 12 bases left in between. CDR3 length equals 16 residues. The CDR3 nucleotides read TGCGCCAGCAGCTTGGCCGGGACCGGCGCTAATGAAAAACTGTTTTTT. This gives the protein CASSLAGTGANEKLFF.

This sequence joins TRBV6-5 and TRBJ2-5; 10 bases line up with TRBD1. The J segment lost 5 bases and the V segment lost 11 bases, leaving 11 bases of the junction unmatched. This CDR3 has 14 amino acids. The V gene's germline CDR1 is MNHEY and CDR2 SVGAGI. The CDR3 DNA is TGTGCCGCAAGGGGGACAGGGGTCGTGGAGACCCAGTACTTC. The encoded protein is CAARGTGVVETQYF.

The genes are TRBV6-1 and TRBJ1-6, with D possibly TRBD1 on 6 matching bases. Germline V gene sequence: CDR1 MNHNS, CDR2 SASEGT. The CDR3 is 18 residues long. The V end lost 3 bases, the J end lost 0 bases, and 15 bases lay between the germline ends. This CDR3 reads CASSDPEQGGSYNSPLHF. The CDR3 DNA follows: TGTGCCAGCAGTGACCCAGAACAGGGAGGCTCCTATAATTCACCCCTCCACTTT.

The chain is built from TRBV7-2 and TRBJ1-1, with 7 positions matching TRBD1. V shed 2 bases and J 4 bases; nucleotides not matched to a gene: 7. Germline-derived CDR1 and CDR2 are SGHTA and FQGNSA. The CDR3 has 15 amino acids. The CDR3 coding sequence is TGTGCCAGCAGCTTAACATCCAGGGGGGTCACTGAAGCTTTCTTT. Residues: CASSLTSRGVTEAFF.

This rearrangement joins TRBV29-1 to TRBJ1-2; possible D gene TRBD1, 6 bases. The CDR3 length is 13 residues. Germline V lookup: CDR1 SQVTM, CDR2 ANQGSEA. The V gene lost 5 bases and the J gene lost 1 base, with 11 bases spanning the gap. CDR3 region: CSVLGASNYGYTF. The CDR3 DNA sequence: TGCAGCGTTCTGGGGGCCAGTAACTATGGCTACACCTTC.

This chain joins TRBV6-5 and TRBJ1-2, with D maybe TRBD1 (5 bases). The V and J ends lost 7 bases and 2 bases respectively, with 14 bases between them. The CDR3 has 14 amino acids. The germline V gene encodes CDR1 MNHEY and CDR2 SVGAGI. The CDR3 DNA follows: TGTGCCAGCACCACGGGGCATCTGAACTATGGCTACACCTTC. This codes for CASTTGHLNYGYTF.

The chain carries TRBV5-1 and TRBJ2-1; the D is unclear. Trimming stripped 4 bases from V and 8 bases from J, with 16 bases between. The CDR3 spans 14 residues. The germline gives CDR1 SGHRS, CDR2 YFSETQ. CDR3 in amino acids: CASSRDPDSYEQFF. The DNA for the CDR3 is TGCGCCAGCAGCCGCGACCCGGATTCATATGAGCAGTTCTTC.

This clone occurred a few times. This sequence joins TRBV6-2 or TRBV6-3 and TRBJ1-6; D is undetermined. The CDR3 sequence is 13 residues long. V was shortened by 3 bases and J by 8 bases, with 8 bases between the two germline ends. Germline CDR1 is MNHEY and CDR2 is SVGEGT. CDR3 amino acids: CASSYRRDSPLHF. The CDR3 bases are TGTGCCAGCAGTTATCGTCGGGATTCACCCCTCCACTTT.

This clone occurred once. The rearrangement uses TRBV30 and TRBJ2-1; no firm D call. V shed 1 base and J shed 4 bases, with 5 bases lying between them. Per the germline V gene, CDR1 is GTSNPN and CDR2 is SVGIG (reference sequence). The CDR3 runs 12 residues. As DNA, the CDR3 is TGTGCCTGGAGTGATACTTACAATGAGCAGTTCTTC. As protein: CAWSDTYNEQFF.

The genes are TRBV5-1 and TRBJ1-2, with D hard to call. V was trimmed by 4 bases and J by 7 bases, leaving 11 bases between them. The CDR3 is 12 amino acids. In germline, CDR1 is SGHRS, CDR2 YFSETQ. The CDR3 DNA reads as TGCGCCAGCAGCGGTAGGCTATCTGGCTACACCTTC. Translated, it gives CASSGRLSGYTF.

The genes are TRBV7-3 and TRBJ1-2; a possible D gene is TRBD1 (5 bases). V lost 4 bases to trimming and J lost 5 bases, with 11 bases between them. Germline V gene lookup returns CDR1 SGHTA and CDR2 FQGTGA. This CDR3 spans 13 amino acids. CDR3 protein: CASSYGAGYGYTF. CDR3 sequence (DNA): TGTGCCAGCAGCTATGGGGCAGGGTATGGCTACACCTTC.

CDR3 in amino acids: CASSLGDEQFF. The CDR3 region has the DNA TGTGCCAGCAGTTTAGGGGATGAGCAGTTCTTC. The V and J genes are TRBV27 and TRBJ2-1; D gene ambiguous. CDR1 MNHEY and CDR2 SMNVEV come from the germline V gene (reference sequence). The germline V and J ends were trimmed by 2 bases and 8 bases, with 4 bases remaining between them. CDR3 size: 11 residues.

This chain uses TRBV6-1 with TRBJ2-7; a weak D match, TRBD2 (5 bases). Germline V gene sequence: CDR1 MNHNS, CDR2 SASEGT. Trimming pared 4 bases from V and 4 bases from J, leaving 17 bases between. The CDR3 extends over 15 amino acids. The CDR3 here is CASSVAPGGAYEQYF. Written as DNA, the CDR3 is TGTGCCAGCAGTGTAGCCCCAGGAGGAGCATACGAGCAGTACTTC.